This T cell receptor (beta chain) was documented in a study of breast tumors, draining lymph nodes, adjacent tissues. Study observations and caveats: Tumor and nontumor repertoires were significantly more similar in luminal-like than in basal-like breast cancer. Tumor repertoires ranked between lymph nodes and nontumor tissue in diversity, with V and J gene preferences.

CDR1 SGHRS and CDR2 YFSETQ come from the germline V gene. The V end was cut by 1 base, the J end by 11 bases, with 10 bases between. The CDR3 is 13 residues long. With regard to this clonotype: The antigen is not known.

Samples came from axillary lymph nodes draining the breast cancer. Each CDR3 protein is one row after TCRdb ran MiXCR on the multiplex PCR reads. This table has about 200,000 distinct CDR3 sequences, over 25% appearing once. This receptor was taken from a female donor with breast cancer. Some clones in this sample may be carry-over from other donors' samples. The sample taken for sequencing was axillary lymph node tissue. This chain connects TRBV5-1 to TRBJ2-6; D remains ambiguous. The chain's CDR3 is CASSLTGPHVLTF. The CDR3 DNA sequence: TGCGCCAGCAGCTTGACCGGGCCCCACGTCCTGACTTTC. Filled out from reference TRBV5-1 and TRBJ2-6, the complete variable domain reads KAGVTQTPRYLIKTRGQQVTLSCSPISGHRSVSWYQQTPGQGLQFLFEYFSETQRNKGNFPGRFSGRQFSNSRSEMNVSTLELGDSALYLCASSLTGPHVLTFGAGSRLTVL.